Listed below are T cell receptor beta chains from one sample, sequenced in a study of T-cell reconstitution after alpha-beta-depleted transplantation in children. One entry per CDR3 protein results from TCRdb running MiXCR on the PCR reads. Of around 380,000 distinct CDR3 sequences listed, roughly a tenth are singletons. Specimen: PBMCs from the stem cell graft donor, collected from the stem cell graft. The receptors come from a human donor who donated a stem cell graft to a child with acute myeloid leukemia. Each CDR3 is given with its conserved first and last residue. The order of the fields is D gene, V gene, J gene, clone size, CDR3 protein, CDR3 DNA. D genes are given only for firm matches. Clone size appears in some rows only: once, few, many, or a class for an expanded clone.

>TRBD1|TRBV7-2|TRBJ2-7|NA
CASSRGGQGVNEQYF
TGTGCCAGCAGCAGAGGGGGACAGGGAGTCAACGAGCAGTACTTC
>TRBD2|TRBV7-9|TRBJ2-1|NA
CASSQLLAGQNNEQFF
TGTGCCAGCAGCCAACTTCTAGCGGGGCAAAACAATGAGCAGTTCTTC
>NA|TRBV6-1|TRBJ2-5|NA
CASSTVGWGETQYF
TGTGCCAGCAGTACGGTTGGCTGGGGGGAGACCCAGTACTTC
>NA|TRBV7-2|TRBJ1-5|NA
CASSLNRANQPQHF
TGTGCCAGCAGCCTTAACAGGGCCAATCAGCCCCAGCATTTT
>NA|TRBV20-1|TRBJ1-1|few
CSARDGSENTEAFF
TGCAGTGCTAGAGATGGTTCGGAGAACACTGAAGCTTTCTTT
>TRBD2|TRBV7-9|TRBJ2-3|NA
CASSTLAGEADTQYF
TGTGCCAGCAGCACCTTAGCGGGGGAGGCAGATACGCAGTATTTT
>TRBD2|TRBV7-3|TRBJ2-2|NA
CASSSKTGLAGAINTGELFF
TGTGCCAGCAGCTCAAAGACAGGACTAGCGGGGGCGATAAACACCGGGGAGCTGTTTTTT
>NA|TRBV12-5|TRBJ2-5|NA
CASGLDREEETQYF
TGTGCTAGTGGTTTGGACAGGGAGGAAGAGACCCAGTACTTC
>TRBD1|TRBV4-2|TRBJ2-1|few
CASSRPGTGIDEQFF
TGTGCCAGCAGCCGTCCCGGGACAGGGATCGATGAGCAGTTCTTC
>NA|TRBV5-1|TRBJ2-3|NA
CASSALTDTQYF
TGCGCCAGCAGCGCGCTCACAGATACGCAGTATTTT
>NA|TRBV4-1|TRBJ1-1|NA
CASSQGPGDTEAFF
TGCGCCAGCAGCCAAGGCCCAGGAGACACTGAAGCTTTCTTT
>NA|TRBV18|TRBJ2-6|NA
CASSGPDNVLTF
TGTGCCAGCTCAGGTCCTGACAACGTCCTGACTTTC
>NA|TRBV25-1|TRBJ1-3|NA
CASSEYFRHQLSGNTIYF
TGTGCCAGCAGTGAATATTTTAGACATCAGCTCTCTGGAAACACCATATATTTT
>TRBD1|TRBV12-3/TRBV12-4|TRBJ2-7|NA
CASSLTGGATYEQYF
TGTGCCAGCAGTTTGACAGGGGGCGCGACCTACGAGCAGTACTTC
>NA|TRBV7-3|TRBJ1-1|few
CASSFGGLMNTEAFF
TGTGCCAGCAGCTTCGGGGGACTCATGAACACTGAAGCTTTCTTT
>NA|TRBV10-2|TRBJ2-3|NA
CATRSRSSTDTQYF
TGCGCCACCAGGTCCAGATCTAGCACAGATACGCAGTATTTT
>NA|TRBV6-2/TRBV6-3|TRBJ2-1|NA
CASSYGKNSYNEQFF
TGTGCCAGCAGTTACGGGAAGAACTCCTACAATGAGCAGTTCTTC
>TRBD1|TRBV29-1|TRBJ2-5|many
CSVYLLRDSVQETQYF
TGCAGCGTCTACCTCCTCCGGGACAGTGTCCAAGAGACCCAGTACTTC
>NA|TRBV28|TRBJ2-4|few
CASTQGPGIAKNIQYF
TGTGCCAGCACCCAAGGGCCAGGGATAGCCAAAAACATTCAGTACTTC
>NA|TRBV10-3|TRBJ2-3|few
CAISESLGAGDTQYF
TGTGCCATCAGTGAGTCGCTGGGGGCGGGAGATACGCAGTATTTT
>TRBD1|TRBV29-1|TRBJ2-7|many
CSVGGTGELNEQYF
TGCAGCGTTGGCGGGACAGGGGAACTCAACGAGCAGTACTTC
>TRBD2|TRBV5-6|TRBJ2-1|few
CASSSPGTTYNEQFF
TGTGCCAGCAGCTCCCCCGGGACTACCTACAATGAGCAGTTCTTC
>NA|TRBV10-3|TRBJ2-1|NA
CAISDPEQEAEDYNEQFF
TGTGCCATCAGTGACCCGGAACAAGAGGCCGAGGACTACAATGAGCAGTTCTTC